This T cell receptor (beta chain) derives from a study of cytomegalovirus exposure and HLA in healthy donors. Broader study findings: Roughly uniform depth of sequencing across donors was assumed in presence/absence analyses.

Primers: 60 Vbeta forward and 13 Jbeta reverse. Profiled with immunoSEQ multiplex PCR; TCRdb holds only in-frame clones, not every one. The sample has more than 250,000 clones, 70% to 90% seen once. On this clone: Its target is not known.

The germline V gene has CDR1 SEHNR and CDR2 FQNEAQ (reference sequence). The CDR3 contains 15 residues. Between the trimmed V and J ends, which lost 5 bases and 5 bases, there was a span of 19 bases. This receptor was identified in a woman aged 18-29 years in good health and CMV-seronegative. The chain carries TRBV7-9 and TRBJ2-7; no clear D. Sequenced material: PBMCs. The CDR3 spells CASSPQTRRVDEQYF. The CDR3 bases are TGTGCCAGCAGCCCACAAACCCGTCGGGTGGACGAGCAGTACTTC. The full variable domain, in which reference TRBV7-9 and TRBJ2-7 provide the parts outside the CDR3, is DTGVSQNPRHKITKRGQNVTFRCDPISEHNRLYWYRQTLGQGPEFLTYFQNEAQLEKSRLLSDRFSAERPKGSFSTLEIQRTEQGDSAMYLCASSPQTRRVDEQYFGPGTRLTVT.